The 17 T cell receptor beta chains below come from one sample, sequenced in a study of CD8+ T cells in alopecia areata. The authors extracted RNA and reverse transcribed it into cDNA as the sequencing template. Measured with immunoSEQ multiplex PCR; TCRdb has only the in-frame clones, and not every one. The table has 150,000 to 200,000 clones, around 55% seen once. The sequenced sample was CD4+ T cells sorted from blood. These receptors came from a human donor in good health.

This clone occurred once. The V and J genes are TRBV6-1 and TRBJ1-5; D ambiguous. V lost 4 bases to trimming and J lost 3 bases, with 10 bases between them. The CDR3 totals 14 residues. Germline CDR1 MNHNS, CDR2 SASEGT. CDR3 sequence reads: CASSVEQLNQPQHF. The CDR3 bases are TGTGCCAGCAGTGTGGAACAGCTCAATCAGCCCCAGCATTTT.

The gene calls are TRBV2 and TRBJ2-5; a possible D gene is TRBD2 (6 bases). V lost 4 bases, J lost 2 bases, and 14 bases lay in between. CDR3 size: 15 residues. Germline V CDR1 and CDR2: SNHLY, FYNNEI. The CDR3 DNA sequence: TGTGCCAGCAGTGGGATGCAACTAGCACAAGAGACCCAGTACTTC. This translates into CASSGMQLAQETQYF.

V gene TRBV29-1 combines with J gene TRBJ2-7, with TRBD2 matching over 9 bases. CDR1 and CDR2 from the germline V gene are SQVTM and ANQGSEA. Unmatched junction bases numbered 5, after V lost 4 bases and J lost 4 bases. The CDR3 totals 13 residues. The CDR3 is CSVATSGRYEQYF. Written as DNA, the CDR3 is TGCAGCGTTGCGACTAGCGGAAGGTACGAGCAGTACTTC.

V and J are TRBV29-1 and TRBJ2-7; the D gene is possibly TRBD2 (6 bases). Germline V gives CDR1 SQVTM, CDR2 ANQGSEA. The CDR3 is 13 residues long. V lost 5 bases and J 0 bases, leaving 11 bases between the germline ends. CDR3 residues: CSVSAGSSYEQYF. The CDR3 bases are TGCAGCGTTTCGGCGGGGAGCTCCTACGAGCAGTACTTC.

The chain is built from TRBV25-1 and TRBJ2-5; 7 bases fit TRBD2. The CDR3 runs 13 residues. V lost 5 bases to trimming and J lost 5 bases; unmatched junction nucleotides: 5. Per the germline V gene, CDR1 is MGHDK and CDR2 is SYGVNS. CDR3 loop: CASSSGSGETQYF. CDR3 nucleotide sequence: TGTGCCAGCAGTTCGGGTAGCGGGGAGACCCAGTACTTC.

The V and J genes are TRBV25-1 and TRBJ2-5; 7 bases agree with TRBD2. The CDR3 is 15 residues long. Germline assignment: CDR1 MGHDK and CDR2 SYGVNS. The V gene end was trimmed by 3 bases and the J gene end by 3 bases; junction bases not matched to a gene: 7. CDR3 sequence reads: CASSDRDYQKETQYF. The CDR3, as DNA: TGTGCCAGCAGTGATAGGGACTACCAAAAAGAGACCCAGTACTTC.

The chain uses TRBV29-1 and TRBJ2-5; D remains unclear. CDR3 length: 12 residues. V gave up 4 bases and J gave up 2 bases, with 8 bases separating them. CDR1 is SQVTM, CDR2 ANQGSEA, per germline. The CDR3 nucleotides read TGCAGCGTTGCGTATATACAAGAGACCCAGTACTTC. Its translation: CSVAYIQETQYF. Full variable domain (rest looked up from reference TRBV29-1 and TRBJ2-5): SAVISQKPSRDICQRGTSLTIQCQVDSQVTMMFWYRQQPGQSLTLIATANQGSEATYESGFVIDKFPISRPNLTFSTLTVSNMSPEDSSIYLCSVAYIQETQYFGPGTRLLVL.

The genes are TRBV30 and TRBJ1-1; D gene uncertain. V shed 3 bases and J shed 0 bases, with 11 bases lying between them. CDR1 is GTSNPN, CDR2 SVGIG, per germline (reference sequence). CDR3 length: 14 amino acids. CDR3 protein: CAWSPPGVNTEAFF. CDR3 DNA sequence: TGTGCCTGGAGCCCCCCCGGGGTGAACACTGAAGCTTTCTTT.

The chain couples TRBV28 to TRBJ2-5; D gene uncertain. Trimming removed 8 bases from V and 5 bases from J, with 12 bases in between. Germline CDR1 is MDHEN and CDR2 is SYDVKM. This CDR3 region has 12 residues. CDR3 in DNA: TGTGCCAGCGGCCCTAAAAGGGAGACCCAGTACTTC. Amino acids: CASGPKRETQYF. Full variable domain (rest looked up from reference TRBV28 and TRBJ2-5): DVKVTQSSRYLVKRTGEKVFLECVQDMDHENMFWYRQDPGLGLRLIYFSYDVKMKEKGDIPEGYSVSREKKERFSLILESASTNQTSMYLCASGPKRETQYFGPGTRLLVL.

The CDR3 bases are TGCGCCAGCAGCTTGGGGGACAGGAGGGACACTGAAGCTTTCTTT. Translating gives CASSLGDRRDTEAFF. The chain employs TRBV5-1 and TRBJ1-1, with 8 positions matching TRBD1. The CDR3 totals 15 residues. The germline V gene has CDR1 SGHRS and CDR2 YFSETQ. The ends lost 0 bases at V and 3 bases at J; junction bases unmatched: 4. The full variable domain, its missing parts supplied by reference TRBV5-1 and TRBJ1-1, is KAGVTQTPRYLIKTRGQQVTLSCSPISGHRSVSWYQQTPGQGLQFLFEYFSETQRNKGNFPGRFSGRQFSNSRSEMNVSTLELGDSALYLCASSLGDRRDTEAFFGQGTRLTVV.

This clone came up a few times. The chain recombines TRBV15 with TRBJ2-1; weak D call: TRBD1 (6 bases). CDR3 length equals 14 residues. CDR1 and CDR2 from the germline V gene are LNHNV and YYDKDF (reference sequence). The ends were cut back, 3 bases at V and 10 bases at J, with 16 bases in the middle. The CDR3 reads CATSRGAATGEQFF. The CDR3 DNA reads TGTGCCACCAGCAGGGGGGCCGCGACAGGAGAGCAGTTCTTC.

By share of the sample, this clone is medium-sized. J is TRBJ1-1 and V is TRBV7-2; possible D gene TRBD1, 5 bases. This CDR3 has 15 residues. Germline values: CDR1 SGHTA, CDR2 FQGNSA. Deletions cut 5 bases from V and 2 bases from J, with 15 bases between. The DNA for the CDR3 is TGTGCCAGCAGCGCGGGGCCTCGTACAAACACTGAAGCTTTCTTT. Encoded protein: CASSAGPRTNTEAFF.

The chain recombines TRBV6-5 with TRBJ1-4; no firm D call. Trimming pared 3 bases from V and 7 bases from J, leaving 6 bases between. The CDR3 sequence is 12 residues long. Germline CDR1 and CDR2: MNHEY and SVGAGI. Written as DNA, the CDR3 is TGTGCCAGCAGTTATAACGGTGAAAAACTGTTTTTT. Translating gives CASSYNGEKLFF.

The rearrangement joins TRBV5-6 to TRBJ2-5; D possibly corresponds to TRBD1 (5 bases). The germline V and J ends were trimmed by 2 bases and 1 base, with 15 bases remaining between them. The CDR3 length is 16 residues. Germline V gene sequence: CDR1 SGHDT, CDR2 YYEEEE. The CDR3 nucleotides are TGTGCCAGCAGCTTCGCCTTAGGGGTAGCCCAAGAGACCCAGTACTTC. Encoded protein: CASSFALGVAQETQYF. Based on the CDR3 plus reference TRBV5-6 and TRBJ2-5, the full variable domain is DAGVTQSPTHLIKTRGQQVTLRCSPKSGHDTVSWYQQALGQGPQFIFQYYEEEERQRGNFPDRFSGHQFPNYSSELNVNALLLGDSALYLCASSFALGVAQETQYFGPGTRLLVL.

The CDR3 sequence: CATSRDLGGPQYF. The CDR3 bases are TGTGCCACCAGCAGAGATCTTGGGGGCCCCCAGTACTTC. The chain links TRBV15 to TRBJ2-5; D is perhaps TRBD1 (6 bases). V was clipped by 0 bases and J by 9 bases, with 11 bases between them. Per the germline V gene, CDR1 is LNHNV and CDR2 is YYDKDF (reference sequence). The CDR3 length is 13 residues.

The chain uses TRBV5-1 and TRBJ1-2, with 7 bases matching TRBD1. The CDR3 has 15 amino acids. Trimming removed 3 bases from V and 4 bases from J; junction bases left unmatched: 9. From germline, CDR1 is SGHRS and CDR2 YFSETQ. This chain's CDR3 is CASSSSPTGAYGYTF. The CDR3 coding sequence is TGCGCCAGCAGCTCTAGCCCTACAGGGGCCTATGGCTACACCTTC.

The chain recombines TRBV12-5 with TRBJ1-2; the D gene is possibly TRBD1 (6 bases). V lost 5 bases and J 7 bases, leaving 14 bases between the germline ends. The CDR3 totals 13 residues. CDR1 is LGHNT and CDR2 is FRNRAP in the germline V gene. The CDR3 reads CASGIRGGSGYTF. Written as DNA, the CDR3 is TGTGCTAGTGGTATCAGGGGAGGATCTGGCTACACCTTC.